The clone carrying this TCR beta chain was seen only a few times. Its antigen is still unknown. TCRdb reprocessed the 5' RACE reads with MiXCR, giving one entry per CDR3 protein. Seen here are more than 120,000 distinct CDR3 sequences, 19% observed once, and the top ten hold about 2%. This specimen belongs to a study of T-cell memory formation after mild COVID-19. Study at large: TCR clusters were mostly donor specific. The study's findings and limits: Cross-reactive memory apparently joined, as some responding clones appeared in pre-infection memory. Clones shrinking between day 15 and 85 showed a balanced CD4/CD8 split, and those that grew later tilted toward CD4+.

The germline V gene encodes CDR1 MNHNY and CDR2 SVGAGI (reference sequence). V was clipped by 4 bases and J by 12 bases, with 22 bases between them. CDR3 size: 15 residues. This sequence was found in an adult woman who had mild COVID-19 (a few samples of this study predate the infection). Cell type and time point are not known. The sample was PBMCs or a T cell subset sorted from them (not recorded which). This chain links TRBV6-6 with TRBJ2-1; weak D call: TRBD1 (6 bases). The CDR3 region has the DNA TGTGCCAGCAGTTCAAACTGGGACGCTATAGGGGGGCAGTTCTTC. Encoded protein: CASSSNWDAIGGQFF.